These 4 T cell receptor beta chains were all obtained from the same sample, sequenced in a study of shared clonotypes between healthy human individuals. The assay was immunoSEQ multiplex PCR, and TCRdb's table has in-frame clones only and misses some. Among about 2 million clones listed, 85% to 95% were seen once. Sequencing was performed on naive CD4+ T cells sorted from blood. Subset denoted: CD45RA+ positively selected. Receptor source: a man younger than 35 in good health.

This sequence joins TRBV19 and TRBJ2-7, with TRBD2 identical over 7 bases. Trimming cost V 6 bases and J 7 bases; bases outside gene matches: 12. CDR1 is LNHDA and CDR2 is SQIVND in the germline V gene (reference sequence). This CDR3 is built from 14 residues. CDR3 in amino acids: CASRNLAAPWEQYF. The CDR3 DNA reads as TGTGCCAGTAGAAACCTAGCGGCCCCGTGGGAGCAGTACTTC.

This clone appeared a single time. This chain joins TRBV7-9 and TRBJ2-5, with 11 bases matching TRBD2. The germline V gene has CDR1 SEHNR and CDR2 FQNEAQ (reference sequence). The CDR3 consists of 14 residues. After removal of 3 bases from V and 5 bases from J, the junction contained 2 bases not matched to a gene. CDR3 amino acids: CASSLGLAAETQYF. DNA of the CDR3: TGTGCCAGCAGCTTGGGACTAGCGGCTGAGACCCAGTACTTC.

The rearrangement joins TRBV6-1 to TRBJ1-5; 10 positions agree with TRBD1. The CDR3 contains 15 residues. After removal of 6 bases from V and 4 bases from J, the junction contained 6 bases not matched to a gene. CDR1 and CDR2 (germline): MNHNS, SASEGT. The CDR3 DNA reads TGTGCCAGCAGCGCGACAGGGGGCCCGAATCAGCCCCAGCATTTT. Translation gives CASSATGGPNQPQHF.

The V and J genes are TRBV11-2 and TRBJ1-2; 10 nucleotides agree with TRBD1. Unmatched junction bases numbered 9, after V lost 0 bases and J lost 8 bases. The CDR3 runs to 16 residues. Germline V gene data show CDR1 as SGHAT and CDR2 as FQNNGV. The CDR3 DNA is TGTGCCAGCAGCTTAGACCAGACAGGGGGCAGAGAGGGCTACACCTTC. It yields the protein CASSLDQTGGREGYTF.